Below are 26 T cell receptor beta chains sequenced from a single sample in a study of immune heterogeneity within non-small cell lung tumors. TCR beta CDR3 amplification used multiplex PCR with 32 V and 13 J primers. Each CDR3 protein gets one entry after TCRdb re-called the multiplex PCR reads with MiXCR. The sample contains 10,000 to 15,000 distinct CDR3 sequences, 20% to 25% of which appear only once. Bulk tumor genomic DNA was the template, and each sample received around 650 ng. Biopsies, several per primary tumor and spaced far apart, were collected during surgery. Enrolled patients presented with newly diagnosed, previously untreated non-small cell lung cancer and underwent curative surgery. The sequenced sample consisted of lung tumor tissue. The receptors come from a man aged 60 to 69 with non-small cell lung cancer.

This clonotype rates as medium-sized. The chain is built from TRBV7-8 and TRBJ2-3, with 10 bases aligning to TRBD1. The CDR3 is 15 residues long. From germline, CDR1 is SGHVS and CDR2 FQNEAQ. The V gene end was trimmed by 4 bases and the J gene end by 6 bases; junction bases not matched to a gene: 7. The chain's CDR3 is CASSSAGTGADTQYF. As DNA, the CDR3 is TGTGCCAGCAGCTCCGCCGGGACAGGGGCGGATACGCAGTATTTT.

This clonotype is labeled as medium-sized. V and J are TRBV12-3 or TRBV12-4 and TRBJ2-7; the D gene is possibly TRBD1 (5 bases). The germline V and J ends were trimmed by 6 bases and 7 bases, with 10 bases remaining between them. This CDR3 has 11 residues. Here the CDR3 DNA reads TGTGCCAGCAGGGCGGCAGGGGAGCAGTACTTC. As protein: CASRAAGEQYF.

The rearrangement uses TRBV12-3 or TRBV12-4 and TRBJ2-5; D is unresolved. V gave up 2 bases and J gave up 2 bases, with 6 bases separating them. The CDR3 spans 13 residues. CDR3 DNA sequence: TGTGCCAGCAGTTTAATACAGCAAGAGACCCAGTACTTC. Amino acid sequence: CASSLIQQETQYF.

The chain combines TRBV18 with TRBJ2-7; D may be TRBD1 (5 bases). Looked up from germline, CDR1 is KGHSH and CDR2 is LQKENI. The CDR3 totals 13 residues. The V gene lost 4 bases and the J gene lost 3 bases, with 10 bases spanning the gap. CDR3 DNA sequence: TGTGCCAGCTCACAGGGGATGGTCTACGAGCAGTACTTC. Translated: CASSQGMVYEQYF.

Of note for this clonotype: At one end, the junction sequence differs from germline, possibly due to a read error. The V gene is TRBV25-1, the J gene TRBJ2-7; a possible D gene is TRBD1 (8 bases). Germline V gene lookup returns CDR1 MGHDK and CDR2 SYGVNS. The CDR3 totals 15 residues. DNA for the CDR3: TGTGCCATCAGTCTTGGGGGAGGGGGACAGGTCGAGCAGTACTTC. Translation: CAISLGGGGQVEQYF.

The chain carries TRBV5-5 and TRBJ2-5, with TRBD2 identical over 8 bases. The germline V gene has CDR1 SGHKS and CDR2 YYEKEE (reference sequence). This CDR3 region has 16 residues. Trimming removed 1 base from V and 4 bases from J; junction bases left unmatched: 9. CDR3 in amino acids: CASSLTPGLVRETQYF. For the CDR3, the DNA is TGTGCCAGCAGCTTGACTCCGGGACTAGTACGAGAGACCCAGTACTTC.

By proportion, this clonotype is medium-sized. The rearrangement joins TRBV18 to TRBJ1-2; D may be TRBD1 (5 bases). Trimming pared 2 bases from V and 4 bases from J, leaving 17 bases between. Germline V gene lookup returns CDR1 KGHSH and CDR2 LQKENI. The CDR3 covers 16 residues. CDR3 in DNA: TGTGCCAGCTCACCAGGGCAGGGCGAGACTACCTATGGCTACACCTTC. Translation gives CASSPGQGETTYGYTF.

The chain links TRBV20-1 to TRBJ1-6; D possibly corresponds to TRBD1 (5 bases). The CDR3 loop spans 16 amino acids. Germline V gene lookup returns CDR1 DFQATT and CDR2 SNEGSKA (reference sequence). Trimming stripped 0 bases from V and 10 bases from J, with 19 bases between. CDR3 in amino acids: CSARDPRGGAGSPLHF. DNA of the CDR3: TGCAGTGCTAGAGATCCACGGGGAGGGGCAGGATCACCCCTCCACTTT.

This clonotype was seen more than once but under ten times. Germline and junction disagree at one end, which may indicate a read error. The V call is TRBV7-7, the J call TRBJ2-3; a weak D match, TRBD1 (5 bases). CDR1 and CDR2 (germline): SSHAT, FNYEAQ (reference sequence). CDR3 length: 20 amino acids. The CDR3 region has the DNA TGTGCTAGCAGCTTAAAATCCCGCGCTGGGGCGGAACCTAGCACAGATACGCAGTATTTT. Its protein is CASSLKSRAGAEPSTDTQYF. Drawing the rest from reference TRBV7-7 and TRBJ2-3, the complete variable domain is GAGVSQSPRYKVTKRGQDVTLRCDPISSHATLYWYQQALGQGPEFLTYFNYEAQPDKSGLPSDRFSAERPEGSISTLTIQRTEQRDSAMYRCASSLKSRAGAEPSTDTQYFGPGTRLTVL.

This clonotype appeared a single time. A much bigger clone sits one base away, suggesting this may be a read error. The CDR3 nucleotides read TGTGCCACCAGCGAGGGACGAAATGAAAAACTGTTTTTT. Protein product: CATSEGRNEKLFF. The chain joins TRBV7-8 to TRBJ1-4; weak D call: TRBD1 (5 bases). This CDR3 has 13 residues. From germline, CDR1 is SGHVS and CDR2 FQNEAQ.

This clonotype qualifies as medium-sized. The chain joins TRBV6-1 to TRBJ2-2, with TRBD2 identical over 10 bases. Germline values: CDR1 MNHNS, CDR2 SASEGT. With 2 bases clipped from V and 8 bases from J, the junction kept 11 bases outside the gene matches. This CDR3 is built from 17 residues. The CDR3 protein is CASSEQPAGGMAGELFF. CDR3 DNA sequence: TGTGCCAGCAGTGAACAACCAGCGGGAGGGATGGCGGGGGAGCTGTTTTTT.

The CDR3 nucleotides read TGTGCCAACCAAATCCAGGGGGAGCTGTTTTTT. Translated: CANQIQGELFF. The chain employs TRBV7-9 and TRBJ2-2; D not certain. Germline-derived CDR1 and CDR2 are SEHNR and FQNEAQ (reference sequence). Trimming removed 10 bases at V and 8 bases at J, with 11 bases between. This CDR3 region has 11 residues.

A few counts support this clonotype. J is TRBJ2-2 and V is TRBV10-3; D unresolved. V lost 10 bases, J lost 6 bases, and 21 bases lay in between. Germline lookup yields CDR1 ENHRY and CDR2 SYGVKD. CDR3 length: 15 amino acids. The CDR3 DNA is TGTGCCACCCCCGCAAATTCGGGCACGGCCGGGGAGCTGTTTTTT. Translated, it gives CATPANSGTAGELFF.

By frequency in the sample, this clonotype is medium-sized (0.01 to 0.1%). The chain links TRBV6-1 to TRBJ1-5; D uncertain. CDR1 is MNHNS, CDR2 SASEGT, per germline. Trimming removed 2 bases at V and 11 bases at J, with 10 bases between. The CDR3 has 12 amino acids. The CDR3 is CASSETRVSQHF. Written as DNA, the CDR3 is TGTGCCAGCAGTGAAACTAGGGTCTCCCAGCATTTT.

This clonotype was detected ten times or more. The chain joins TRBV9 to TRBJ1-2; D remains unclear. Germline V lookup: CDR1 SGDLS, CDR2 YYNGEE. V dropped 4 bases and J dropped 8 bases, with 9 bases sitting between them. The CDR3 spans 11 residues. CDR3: CASSSLGGYTF. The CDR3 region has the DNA TGTGCCAGCAGCTCCCTTGGGGGCTACACCTTC.

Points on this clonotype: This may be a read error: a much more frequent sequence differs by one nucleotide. The CDR3 region has the DNA TGTGACAGCAGCTTAGCCCGGACTAGCTACTACGAGCAGTACTTC. Its translation is CDSSLARTSYYEQYF. This chain joins TRBV13 and TRBJ2-7; TRBD2 matches 8 bases. The CDR3 sequence is 15 residues long. From germline, CDR1 is PRHDT and CDR2 FYEKMQ (reference sequence). The variable domain in full, with the rest retrieved from reference TRBV13 and TRBJ2-7, is AAGVIQSPRHLIKEKRETATLKCYPIPRHDTVYWYQQGPGQDPQFLISFYEKMQSDKGSIPDRFSAQQFSDYHSELNMSSLELGDSALYFCDSSLARTSYYEQYFGPGTRLTVT.

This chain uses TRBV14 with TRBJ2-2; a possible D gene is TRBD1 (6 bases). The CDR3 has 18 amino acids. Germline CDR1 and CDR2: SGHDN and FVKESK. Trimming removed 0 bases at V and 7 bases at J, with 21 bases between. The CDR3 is CASSQDGVPGARIGELFF. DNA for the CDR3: TGTGCCAGCAGCCAAGATGGGGTCCCAGGGGCGAGGATCGGGGAGCTGTTTTTT.

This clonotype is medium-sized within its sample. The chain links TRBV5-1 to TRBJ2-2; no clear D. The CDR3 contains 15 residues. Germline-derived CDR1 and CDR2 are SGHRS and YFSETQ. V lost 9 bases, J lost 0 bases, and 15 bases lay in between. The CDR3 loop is CATSIGVSNTGELFF. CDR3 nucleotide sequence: TGCGCCACCTCAATAGGCGTTTCGAACACCGGGGAGCTGTTTTTT.

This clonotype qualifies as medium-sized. CDR3 coding DNA: TGTGCCAGCAGTGAAAGGGACAGGGGGGCCTACGAGCAGTACTTC. This gives the protein CASSERDRGAYEQYF. V and J are TRBV2 and TRBJ2-7; 11 nucleotides line up with TRBD1. The CDR3 runs 15 residues. From germline, CDR1 is SNHLY and CDR2 FYNNEI. Trimming removed 2 bases from V and 2 bases from J; junction bases left unmatched: 2.

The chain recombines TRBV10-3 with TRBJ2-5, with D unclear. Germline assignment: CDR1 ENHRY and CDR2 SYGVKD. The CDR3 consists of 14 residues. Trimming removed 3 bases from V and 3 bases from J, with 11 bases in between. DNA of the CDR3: TGTGCCATCAGTGAAGACCGTCGGGAAGAGACCCAGTACTTC. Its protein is CAISEDRREETQYF.

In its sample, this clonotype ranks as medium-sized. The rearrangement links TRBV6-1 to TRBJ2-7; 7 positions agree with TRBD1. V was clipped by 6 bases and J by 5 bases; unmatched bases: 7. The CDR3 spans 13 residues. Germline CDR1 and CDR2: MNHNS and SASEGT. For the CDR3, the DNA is TGTGCCAGCAGCGACAGGGTCGTCGACGAGCAGTACTTC. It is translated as CASSDRVVDEQYF.

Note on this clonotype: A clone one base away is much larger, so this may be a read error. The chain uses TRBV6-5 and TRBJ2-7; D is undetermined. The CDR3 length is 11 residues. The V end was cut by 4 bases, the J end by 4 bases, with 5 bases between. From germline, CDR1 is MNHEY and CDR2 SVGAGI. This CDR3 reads CASSLPYEQYF. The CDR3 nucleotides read TGTGCCAGCAGTTTACCGTACGAGCAGTACTTC.

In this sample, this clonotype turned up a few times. The CDR3 DNA reads TGTGCTAGTGGTTTGGGGACTAGCGGGAGGGTTGACGGCAATGAGCAGTTCTTC. Its protein product is CASGLGTSGRVDGNEQFF. The rearrangement joins TRBV12-5 to TRBJ2-1; TRBD2 aligns across 15 bases. The J segment lost 6 bases and the V segment lost 1 base, leaving 7 bases of the junction unmatched. The germline gives CDR1 LGHNT, CDR2 FRNRAP. The CDR3 loop spans 18 amino acids. Using reference TRBV12-5 and TRBJ2-1 for the parts outside the CDR3, the full variable domain is DARVTQTPRHKVTEMGQEVTMRCQPILGHNTVFWYRQTMMQGLELLAYFRNRAPLDDSGMPKDRFSAEMPDATLATLKIQPSEPRDSAVYFCASGLGTSGRVDGNEQFFGPGTRLTVL.

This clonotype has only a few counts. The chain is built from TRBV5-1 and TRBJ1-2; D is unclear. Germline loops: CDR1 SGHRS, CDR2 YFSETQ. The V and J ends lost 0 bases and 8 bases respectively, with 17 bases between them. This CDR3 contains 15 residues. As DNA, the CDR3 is TGCGCCAGCAGCTTGGACGGCATCACTACTATGGGCTACACCTTC. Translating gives CASSLDGITTMGYTF.

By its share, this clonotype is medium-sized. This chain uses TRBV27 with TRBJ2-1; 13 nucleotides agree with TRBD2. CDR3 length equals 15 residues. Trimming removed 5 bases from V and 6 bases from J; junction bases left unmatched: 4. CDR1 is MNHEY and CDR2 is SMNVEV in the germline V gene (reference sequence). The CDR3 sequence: CASSALAGGLNEQFF. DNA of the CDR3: TGTGCCAGCAGTGCACTAGCGGGAGGGCTCAATGAGCAGTTCTTC.

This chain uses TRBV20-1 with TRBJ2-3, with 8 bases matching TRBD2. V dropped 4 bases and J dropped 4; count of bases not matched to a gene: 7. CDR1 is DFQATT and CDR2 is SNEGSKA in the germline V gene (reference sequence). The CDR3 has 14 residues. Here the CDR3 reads CSAIGAGVSDTQYF. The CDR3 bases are TGCAGTGCTATAGGAGCGGGAGTGTCAGATACGCAGTATTTT.